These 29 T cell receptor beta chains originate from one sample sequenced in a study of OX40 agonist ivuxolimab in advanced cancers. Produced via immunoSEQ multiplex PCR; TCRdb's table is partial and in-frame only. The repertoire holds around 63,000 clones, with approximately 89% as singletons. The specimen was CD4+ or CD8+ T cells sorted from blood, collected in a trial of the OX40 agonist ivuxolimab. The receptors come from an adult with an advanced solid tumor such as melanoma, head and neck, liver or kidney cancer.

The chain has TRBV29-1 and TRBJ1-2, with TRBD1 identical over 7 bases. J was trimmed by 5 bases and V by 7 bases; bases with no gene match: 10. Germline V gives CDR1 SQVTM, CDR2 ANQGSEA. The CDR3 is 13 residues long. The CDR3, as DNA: TGCAGCGGGGGACAGCCTGGGGCATATGGCTACACCTTC. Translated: CSGGQPGAYGYTF.

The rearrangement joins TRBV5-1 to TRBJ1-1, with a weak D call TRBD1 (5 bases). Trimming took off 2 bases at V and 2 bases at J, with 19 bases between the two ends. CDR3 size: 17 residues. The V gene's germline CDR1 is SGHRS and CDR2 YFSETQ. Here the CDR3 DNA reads TGCGCCAGCAGCTTTGGACATCGTAATAGGTTCAACACTGAAGCTTTCTTT. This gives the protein CASSFGHRNRFNTEAFF. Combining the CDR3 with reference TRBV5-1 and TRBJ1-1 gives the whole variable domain KAGVTQTPRYLIKTRGQQVTLSCSPISGHRSVSWYQQTPGQGLQFLFEYFSETQRNKGNFPGRFSGRQFSNSRSEMNVSTLELGDSALYLCASSFGHRNRFNTEAFFGQGTRLTVV.

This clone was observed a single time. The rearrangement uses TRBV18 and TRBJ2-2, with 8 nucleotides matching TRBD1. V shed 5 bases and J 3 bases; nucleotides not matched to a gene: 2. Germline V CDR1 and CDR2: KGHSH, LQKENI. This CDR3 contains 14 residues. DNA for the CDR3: TGTGCCAGCTCATCGACAGGGGACACCGGGGAGCTGTTTTTT. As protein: CASSSTGDTGELFF.

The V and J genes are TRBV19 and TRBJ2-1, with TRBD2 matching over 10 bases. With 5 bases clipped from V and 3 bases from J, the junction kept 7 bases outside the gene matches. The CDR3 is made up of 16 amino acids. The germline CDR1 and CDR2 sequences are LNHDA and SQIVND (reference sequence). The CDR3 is CASSPQRGGFYNEQFF. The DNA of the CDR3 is TGTGCCAGTAGTCCTCAGCGGGGGGGCTTCTACAATGAGCAGTTCTTC.

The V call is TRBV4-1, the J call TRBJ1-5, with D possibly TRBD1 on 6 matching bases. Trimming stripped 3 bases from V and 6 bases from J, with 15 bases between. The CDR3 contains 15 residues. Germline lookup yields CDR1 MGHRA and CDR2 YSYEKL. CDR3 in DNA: TGCGCCAGCAGCCACACAGGGTTCGGGGGTCAGCCCCAGCATTTT. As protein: CASSHTGFGGQPQHF.

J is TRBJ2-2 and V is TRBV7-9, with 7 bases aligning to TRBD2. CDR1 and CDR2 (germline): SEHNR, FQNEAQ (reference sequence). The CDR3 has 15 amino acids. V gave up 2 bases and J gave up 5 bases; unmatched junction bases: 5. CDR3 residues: CASSLRDSGTGELFF. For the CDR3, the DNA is TGTGCCAGCAGCTTAAGGGATAGCGGGACCGGGGAGCTGTTTTTT.

The CDR3 loop is CASGRGSDYGYTF. For the CDR3, the DNA is TGTGCCAGCGGCAGGGGGTCGGACTATGGCTACACCTTC. The chain combines TRBV7-9 with TRBJ1-2; 7 bases are shared with TRBD1. The ends lost 8 bases at V and 3 bases at J; junction bases unmatched: 6. CDR3 length equals 13 residues. Germline V gene lookup returns CDR1 SEHNR and CDR2 FQNEAQ (reference sequence).

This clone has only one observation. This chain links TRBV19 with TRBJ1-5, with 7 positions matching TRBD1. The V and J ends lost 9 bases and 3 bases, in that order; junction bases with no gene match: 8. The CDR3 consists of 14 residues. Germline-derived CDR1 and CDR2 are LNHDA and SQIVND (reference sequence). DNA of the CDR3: TGTGCCAGCGGCCGGGACAGAGTCAATCAGCCCCAGCATTTT. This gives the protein CASGRDRVNQPQHF.

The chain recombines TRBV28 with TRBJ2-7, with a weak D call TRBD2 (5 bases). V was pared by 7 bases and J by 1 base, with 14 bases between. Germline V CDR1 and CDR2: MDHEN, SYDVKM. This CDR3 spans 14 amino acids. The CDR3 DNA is TGTGCCAGCACTAGCCCGCAGAGTTCCTACGAGCAGTACTTC. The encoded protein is CASTSPQSSYEQYF. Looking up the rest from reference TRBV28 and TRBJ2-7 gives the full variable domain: DVKVTQSSRYLVKRTGEKVFLECVQDMDHENMFWYRQDPGLGLRLIYFSYDVKMKEKGDIPEGYSVSREKKERFSLILESASTNQTSMYLCASTSPQSSYEQYFGPGTRLTVT.

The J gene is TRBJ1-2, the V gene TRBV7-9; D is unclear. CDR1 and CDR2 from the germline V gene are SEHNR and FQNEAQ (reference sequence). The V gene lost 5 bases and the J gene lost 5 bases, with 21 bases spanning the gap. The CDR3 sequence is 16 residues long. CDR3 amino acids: CASSRRQSAAGYGYTF. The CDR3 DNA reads TGTGCCAGCAGCAGACGACAATCGGCCGCCGGGTATGGCTACACCTTC.

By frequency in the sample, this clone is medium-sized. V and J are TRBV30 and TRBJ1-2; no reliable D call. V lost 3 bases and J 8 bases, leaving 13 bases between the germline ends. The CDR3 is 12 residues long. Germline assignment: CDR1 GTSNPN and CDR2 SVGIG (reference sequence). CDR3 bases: TGTGCCTGGAGCCAACGAACGGAAGGCTACACCTTC. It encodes CAWSQRTEGYTF.

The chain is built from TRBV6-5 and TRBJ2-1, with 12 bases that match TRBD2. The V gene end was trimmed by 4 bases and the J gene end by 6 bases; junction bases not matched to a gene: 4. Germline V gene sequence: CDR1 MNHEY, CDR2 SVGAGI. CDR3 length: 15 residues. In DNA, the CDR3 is TGTGCCAGCAGTTTCGGGACTAGCGGGTCCAATGAGCAGTTCTTC. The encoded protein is CASSFGTSGSNEQFF.

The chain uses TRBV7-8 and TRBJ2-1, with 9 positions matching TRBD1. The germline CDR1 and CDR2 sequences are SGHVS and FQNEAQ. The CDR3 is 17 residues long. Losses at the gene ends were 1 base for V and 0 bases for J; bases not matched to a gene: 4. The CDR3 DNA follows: TGTGCCAGCAGCTTAGATGGGACAGGGACCTCCTACAATGAGCAGTTCTTC. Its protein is CASSLDGTGTSYNEQFF.

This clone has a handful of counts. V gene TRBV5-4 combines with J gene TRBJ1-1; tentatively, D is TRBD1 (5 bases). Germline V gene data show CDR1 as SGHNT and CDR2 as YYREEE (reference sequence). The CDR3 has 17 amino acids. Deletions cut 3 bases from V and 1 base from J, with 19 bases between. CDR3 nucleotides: TGTGCCAGCAGCTCCACCGCCGAGACAGCGAAGAACACTGAAGCTTTCTTT. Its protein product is CASSSTAETAKNTEAFF.

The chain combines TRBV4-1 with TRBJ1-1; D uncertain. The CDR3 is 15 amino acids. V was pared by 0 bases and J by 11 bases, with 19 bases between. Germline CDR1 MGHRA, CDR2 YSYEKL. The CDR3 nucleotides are TGCGCCAGCAGCCAAGATGAGGAGGGAAATAGAGTCGCTTTCTTT. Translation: CASSQDEEGNRVAFF.

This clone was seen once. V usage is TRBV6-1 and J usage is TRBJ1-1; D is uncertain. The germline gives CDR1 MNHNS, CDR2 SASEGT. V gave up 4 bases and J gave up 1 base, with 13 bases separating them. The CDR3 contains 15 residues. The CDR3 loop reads CASSVSVGPNTEAFF. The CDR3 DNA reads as TGTGCCAGCAGTGTATCGGTCGGGCCGAACACTGAAGCTTTCTTT.

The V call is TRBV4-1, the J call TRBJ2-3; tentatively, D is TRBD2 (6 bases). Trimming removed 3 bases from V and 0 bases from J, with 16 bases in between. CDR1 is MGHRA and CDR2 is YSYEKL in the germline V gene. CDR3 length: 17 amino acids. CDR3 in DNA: TGCGCCAGCAGCCATTTGCTGCGGGGTCCTAGCACAGATACGCAGTATTTT. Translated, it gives CASSHLLRGPSTDTQYF.

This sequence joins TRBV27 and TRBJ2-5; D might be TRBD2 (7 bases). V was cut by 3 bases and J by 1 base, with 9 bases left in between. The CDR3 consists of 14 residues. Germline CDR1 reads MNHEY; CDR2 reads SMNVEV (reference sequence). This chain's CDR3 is CASSFRGAQETQYF. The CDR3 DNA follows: TGTGCCAGCAGTTTTCGGGGGGCCCAAGAGACCCAGTACTTC.

The CDR3 region is CASVVPGAGEKLFF. The CDR3, as DNA: TGTGCCAGCGTGGTCCCAGGGGCGGGTGAAAAACTGTTTTTT. V is TRBV27 and J is TRBJ1-4; perhaps TRBD1 as D (6 bases). The CDR3 consists of 14 residues. The V and J ends lost 8 bases and 7 bases respectively, with 17 bases between them. Germline CDR1 MNHEY, CDR2 SMNVEV (reference sequence). The entire variable domain, with the rest obtained from reference TRBV27 and TRBJ1-4, is as follows: EAQVTQNPRYLITVTGKKLTVTCSQNMNHEYMSWYRQDPGLGLRQIYYSMNVEVTDKGDVPEGYKVSRKEKRNFPLILESPSPNQTSLYFCASVVPGAGEKLFFGSGTQLSVL.

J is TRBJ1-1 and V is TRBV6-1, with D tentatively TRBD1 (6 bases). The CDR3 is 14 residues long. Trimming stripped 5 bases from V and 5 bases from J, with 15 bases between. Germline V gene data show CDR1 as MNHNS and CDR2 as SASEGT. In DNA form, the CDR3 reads TGTGCCAGCAGTCAGAGTAGGACAGTTACTGAAGCTTTCTTT. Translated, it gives CASSQSRTVTEAFF.

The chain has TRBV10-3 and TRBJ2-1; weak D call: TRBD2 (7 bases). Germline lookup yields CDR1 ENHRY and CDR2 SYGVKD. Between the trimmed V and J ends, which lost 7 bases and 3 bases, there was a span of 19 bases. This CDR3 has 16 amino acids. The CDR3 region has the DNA TGTGCCATCACCCGGGGGGCGGGGGCCGACTACAATGAGCAGTTCTTC. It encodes CAITRGAGADYNEQFF.

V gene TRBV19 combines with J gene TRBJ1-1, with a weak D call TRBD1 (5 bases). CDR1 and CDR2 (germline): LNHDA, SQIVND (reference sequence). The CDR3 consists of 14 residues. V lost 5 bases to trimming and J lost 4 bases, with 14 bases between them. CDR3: CASSPRVRGTEAFF. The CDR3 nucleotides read TGTGCCAGTAGTCCCAGGGTCAGAGGCACTGAAGCTTTCTTT.

The CDR3 sequence: CAWSEGLAGRDEQFF. The CDR3 region has the DNA TGTGCCTGGAGTGAGGGGCTAGCGGGGAGGGATGAGCAGTTCTTC. The V and J genes are TRBV30 and TRBJ2-1; TRBD2 aligns across 9 bases. The CDR3 covers 15 residues. The V and J ends lost 1 base and 8 bases, in that order; junction bases with no gene match: 9. Per the germline V gene, CDR1 is GTSNPN and CDR2 is SVGIG (reference sequence).

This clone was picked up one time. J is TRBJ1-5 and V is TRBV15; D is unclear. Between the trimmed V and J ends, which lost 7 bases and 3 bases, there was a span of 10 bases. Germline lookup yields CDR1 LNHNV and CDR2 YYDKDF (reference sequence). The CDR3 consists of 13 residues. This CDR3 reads CATTPSPNQPQHF. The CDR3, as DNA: TGTGCCACCACCCCTTCCCCCAATCAGCCCCAGCATTTT.

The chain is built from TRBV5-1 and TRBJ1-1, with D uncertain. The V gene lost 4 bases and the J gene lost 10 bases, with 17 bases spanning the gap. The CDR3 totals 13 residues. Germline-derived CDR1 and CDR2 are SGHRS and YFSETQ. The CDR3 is CASSQYSPGPAFF. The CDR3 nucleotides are TGCGCCAGCAGCCAGTACTCCCCTGGCCCAGCTTTCTTT.

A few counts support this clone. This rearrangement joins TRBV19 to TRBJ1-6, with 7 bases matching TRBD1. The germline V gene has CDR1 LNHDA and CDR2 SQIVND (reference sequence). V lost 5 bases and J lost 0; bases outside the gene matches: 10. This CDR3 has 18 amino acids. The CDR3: CASSVRRDRNSYNSPLHF. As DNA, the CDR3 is TGTGCCAGTAGTGTCCGGAGGGACAGAAACTCCTATAATTCACCCCTCCACTTT.

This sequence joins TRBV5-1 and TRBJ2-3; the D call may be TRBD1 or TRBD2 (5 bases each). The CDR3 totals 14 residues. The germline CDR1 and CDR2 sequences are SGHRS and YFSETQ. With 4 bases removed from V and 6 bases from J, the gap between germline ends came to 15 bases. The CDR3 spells CASSPGTSGDTQYF. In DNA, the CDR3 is TGCGCCAGCAGCCCCGGGACCTCGGGTGATACGCAGTATTTT. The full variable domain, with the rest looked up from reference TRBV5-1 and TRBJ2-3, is KAGVTQTPRYLIKTRGQQVTLSCSPISGHRSVSWYQQTPGQGLQFLFEYFSETQRNKGNFPGRFSGRQFSNSRSEMNVSTLELGDSALYLCASSPGTSGDTQYFGPGTRLTVL.

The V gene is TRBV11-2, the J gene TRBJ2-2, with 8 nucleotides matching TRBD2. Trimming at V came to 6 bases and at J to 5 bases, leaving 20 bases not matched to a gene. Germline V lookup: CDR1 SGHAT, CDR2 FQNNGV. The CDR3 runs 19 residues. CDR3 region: CASRSGTAGAPIRTGELFF. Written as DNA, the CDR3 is TGTGCCAGCAGGTCAGGCACAGCGGGGGCGCCGATCAGGACCGGGGAGCTGTTTTTT.

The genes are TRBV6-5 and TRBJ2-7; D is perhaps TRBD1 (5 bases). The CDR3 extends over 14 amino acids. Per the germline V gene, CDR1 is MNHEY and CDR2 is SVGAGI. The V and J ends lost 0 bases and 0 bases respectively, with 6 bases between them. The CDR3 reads CASSYSGHSYEQYF. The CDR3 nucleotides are TGTGCCAGCAGTTACTCGGGGCACTCCTACGAGCAGTACTTC.